These 24 T cell receptor beta chains were all obtained from the same sample, sequenced in a study of blood T cell repertoires in COVID-19 (dated by TCRdb to the early 2020s). Receptor libraries were prepared by the immunoSEQ multiplex PCR assay. TCRdb retrieved this table from immuneACCESS and kept in-frame rearrangements only. Not all clones are present; in checked studies, unresolved V genes account for under half, and no reason is known for the remainder. The sample includes 110,000 or so clones, with approximately 90% observed a single time. 25% to 30% of the sample is in the top ten clones. Sequenced sample: peripheral blood. These receptors were obtained from a man aged 70 or older with active or convalescent COVID-19.

V is TRBV19 and J is TRBJ2-3, with D unclear. V was shortened by 5 bases and J by 1 base, with 10 bases between the two germline ends. Germline V gives CDR1 LNHDA, CDR2 SQIVND (reference sequence). This CDR3 spans 14 amino acids. The CDR3 region has the DNA TGTGCCAGTAGTTTGTATCAGGGCACAGATACGCAGTATTTT. It is translated as CASSLYQGTDTQYF.

This clone was seen a single time. This chain joins TRBV28 and TRBJ2-7; TRBD1 is a possible D gene (6 bases). The CDR3 spans 13 residues. The V end lost 5 bases, the J end lost 2 bases, and 10 bases lay between the germline ends. In germline, CDR1 is MDHEN, CDR2 SYDVKM. CDR3 sequence: CASSDRYPYEQYF. The CDR3 nucleotides are TGTGCCAGCAGTGACAGGTACCCCTACGAGCAGTACTTC.

In DNA form, the CDR3 reads TGTGCCACTCGGGGAGGCGGGAGGACCACGTACGAGCAGTACTTC. This gives the protein CATRGGGRTTYEQYF. The chain joins TRBV6-5 to TRBJ2-7; 8 bases match TRBD2. Germline-derived CDR1 and CDR2 are MNHEY and SVGAGI. The length of the CDR3 is 15 residues. Germline trimming cut 10 bases from V and 4 bases from J; bases unmatched to any gene: 15.

The chain couples TRBV5-1 to TRBJ1-4, with a possible D match to TRBD1 (6 bases). The ends were cut back, 4 bases at V and 2 bases at J, with 9 bases in the middle. From germline, CDR1 is SGHRS and CDR2 YFSETQ. CDR3 length: 14 residues. The CDR3 sequence is CASSPDSTNEKLFF. For the CDR3, the DNA is TGCGCCAGCAGCCCGGACAGTACTAATGAAAAACTGTTTTTT.

The chain has TRBV12-3 or TRBV12-4 and TRBJ1-1, with no clear D. V lost 6 bases and J lost 5, with 10 bases in between. The CDR3 has 12 amino acids. The DNA of the CDR3 is TGTGCCAGCAGGCGGGCGGGAACTGAAGCTTTCTTT. Translating gives CASRRAGTEAFF.

This clone was observed a single time. The rearrangement joins TRBV7-9 to TRBJ2-1; 11 positions match TRBD2. The CDR3 runs to 16 residues. The J segment lost 7 bases and the V segment lost 6 bases, leaving 11 bases of the junction unmatched. Germline V lookup: CDR1 SEHNR, CDR2 FQNEAQ (reference sequence). CDR3 loop: CASRPPSGRSQNEQFF. Written as DNA, the CDR3 is TGTGCCAGCAGACCTCCTAGCGGGAGGTCCCAGAATGAGCAGTTCTTC.

This chain links TRBV11-3 with TRBJ2-2, with D tentatively TRBD1 (6 bases). This CDR3 spans 13 amino acids. Looked up from germline, CDR1 is SGHNT and CDR2 is YENEEA. Trimming pared 6 bases from V and 4 bases from J, leaving 9 bases between. The CDR3 nucleotides are TGTGCCAGCAGACCACAGGGCACCGGGGAGCTGTTTTTT. Its protein product is CASRPQGTGELFF.

This chain links TRBV10-3 with TRBJ2-3; TRBD2 agrees at 8 bases. The germline V gene encodes CDR1 ENHRY and CDR2 SYGVKD. V was clipped by 4 bases and J by 3 bases; unmatched bases: 9. The CDR3 sequence is 16 residues long. CDR3 nucleotide sequence: TGTGCCATCAGTGGGGCGGGAGGCGTCTTGACAGATACGCAGTATTTT. Protein sequence: CAISGAGGVLTDTQYF.

The chain joins TRBV6-5 to TRBJ2-1; tentative D call: TRBD1 (5 bases). The V and J ends lost 0 bases and 5 bases respectively, with 14 bases between them. This CDR3 has 16 amino acids. Germline CDR1 and CDR2: MNHEY and SVGAGI. This CDR3 reads CASSYSTQGANNEQFF. The CDR3 nucleotides are TGTGCCAGCAGTTACTCGACGCAAGGGGCCAACAATGAGCAGTTCTTC.

This chain connects TRBV10-3 to TRBJ1-1; no clear D gene. The CDR3 has 15 residues. Per germline, CDR1 ENHRY and CDR2 SYGVKD. Trimming left V 4 bases short and J 0 bases short, with 12 bases between. CDR3: CAISATDGMNTEAFF. CDR3 bases: TGTGCCATCAGTGCGACGGACGGGATGAACACTGAAGCTTTCTTT.

The V and J genes are TRBV19 and TRBJ1-1; 8 bases are a match to TRBD1. The V gene's germline CDR1 is LNHDA and CDR2 SQIVND (reference sequence). V was clipped by 0 bases and J by 4 bases; unmatched bases: 1. The CDR3 spans 14 residues. The CDR3 reads CASSIDTGGTEAFF. CDR3 in DNA: TGTGCCAGTAGTATAGACACAGGGGGCACTGAAGCTTTCTTT.

The rearrangement uses TRBV6-6 and TRBJ1-6; the D gene is possibly TRBD1 (5 bases). V shed 7 bases and J shed 8 bases, with 9 bases lying between them. The CDR3 covers 12 residues. Germline V gene sequence: CDR1 MNHNY, CDR2 SVGAGI (reference sequence). CDR3 region: CASTAGDSPLHF. The CDR3 DNA reads as TGTGCCAGCACGGCGGGGGATTCACCCCTCCACTTT.

The genes are TRBV28 and TRBJ2-7; the D gene is possibly TRBD1 (5 bases). This CDR3 comprises 11 residues. V lost 5 bases and J lost 4, with 6 bases in between. Germline V gives CDR1 MDHEN, CDR2 SYDVKM. In DNA form, the CDR3 reads TGTGCCAGCAGTAAGGGGTACGAGCAGTACTTC. The encoded protein is CASSKGYEQYF.

The J gene is TRBJ2-1, the V gene TRBV27, with TRBD2 identical over 9 bases. CDR1 and CDR2 from the germline V gene are MNHEY and SMNVEV (reference sequence). This CDR3 is 16 amino acids long. The trim removed 0 bases at V and 7 bases at J, leaving 7 bases unmatched. The DNA for the CDR3 is TGTGCCAGCAGTTTATCGGGCGGGAGGGCGGGTAATGAGCAGTTCTTC. Amino acids: CASSLSGGRAGNEQFF.

The genes are TRBV7-6 and TRBJ2-4; 7 bases are a match to TRBD1. V trimming: 1 base; J trimming: 8 bases; junction bases outside the gene matches: 8. The V gene's germline CDR1 is SGHVS and CDR2 FNYEAQ. This CDR3 spans 15 amino acids. CDR3 nucleotides: TGTGCCAGCAGCTTAGAGGTTAGGGGGCTTCACATTCAGTACTTC. Protein product: CASSLEVRGLHIQYF.

V usage is TRBV5-4 and J usage is TRBJ1-2, with 8 positions matching TRBD1. The length of the CDR3 is 17 residues. J lost 4 bases, V lost 3 bases, and 14 bases had no gene match. Per the germline V gene, CDR1 is SGHNT and CDR2 is YYREEE (reference sequence). CDR3 loop: CASSSGSGQGAGYGYTF. The CDR3 coding sequence is TGTGCCAGCAGCTCTGGGAGCGGGCAGGGGGCCGGCTATGGCTACACCTTC.

The rearrangement uses TRBV10-3 and TRBJ2-5; possibly TRBD1 for D (5 bases). The V gene lost 0 bases and the J gene lost 1 base, with 9 bases spanning the gap. Germline V lookup: CDR1 ENHRY, CDR2 SYGVKD. The CDR3 totals 15 residues. CDR3 coding DNA: TGTGCCATCAGTGAGTCGAAAGGGGCCCAAGAGACCCAGTACTTC. Its protein is CAISESKGAQETQYF.

The J gene is TRBJ2-1, the V gene TRBV15; possible D gene TRBD2, 6 bases. From germline, CDR1 is LNHNV and CDR2 YYDKDF (reference sequence). The CDR3 sequence is 14 residues long. V dropped 1 base and J dropped 10 bases, with 14 bases sitting between them. CDR3 region: CATSRGGNSGEQFF. In nucleotides, the CDR3 is TGTGCCACCAGCAGAGGCGGTAACAGCGGGGAGCAGTTCTTC. Full variable domain (missing parts from reference TRBV15 and TRBJ2-1): DAMVIQNPRYQVTQFGKPVTLSCSQTLNHNVMYWYQQKSSQAPKLLFHYYDKDFNNEADTPDNFQSRRPNTSFCFLDIRSPGLGDTAMYLCATSRGGNSGEQFFGPGTRLTVL.

The chain combines TRBV2 with TRBJ2-1, with no clear D. From germline, CDR1 is SNHLY and CDR2 FYNNEI. Trimming left V 3 bases short and J 9 bases short, with 9 bases between. There are 12 residues in the CDR3. This CDR3 reads CASSDLSSEQFF. The CDR3 DNA reads as TGTGCCAGCAGTGACCTGTCCAGTGAGCAGTTCTTC.

The chain has TRBV19 and TRBJ1-6, with a tentative D call TRBD1 (5 bases). This CDR3 has 14 amino acids. The germline V gene has CDR1 LNHDA and CDR2 SQIVND (reference sequence). V lost 3 bases to trimming and J lost 8 bases, with 11 bases between them. CDR3 residues: CASSIDSTDSPLHF. The CDR3 nucleotides read TGTGCCAGTAGTATCGACAGTACGGATTCACCCCTCCACTTT.

The chain employs TRBV30 and TRBJ2-7, with D maybe TRBD1 (7 bases). Germline assignment: CDR1 GTSNPN and CDR2 SVGIG (reference sequence). The CDR3 covers 14 residues. Trimming left V 0 bases short and J 2 bases short, with 11 bases between. The CDR3, as DNA: TGTGCCTGGAGTGTGGAGGGGGCGACCTACGAGCAGTACTTC. Amino acids: CAWSVEGATYEQYF.

The chain has TRBV19 and TRBJ2-3; the match to TRBD1 covers 10 bases. The trim removed 7 bases at V and 3 bases at J, leaving 7 bases unmatched. The CDR3 covers 15 residues. Germline lookup yields CDR1 LNHDA and CDR2 SQIVND (reference sequence). CDR3 nucleotides: TGTGCCAGTACTCCCGGGACAGGGGATACAGATACGCAGTATTTT. Translated, it gives CASTPGTGDTDTQYF.

The genes are TRBV6-5 and TRBJ2-7; TRBD2 agrees at 11 bases. Losses at the gene ends were 0 bases for V and 2 bases for J; bases not matched to a gene: 3. Germline CDR1 is MNHEY and CDR2 is SVGAGI. The CDR3 length is 16 residues. In DNA, the CDR3 is TGTGCCAGCAGTTACTCGGGACTAGCGGCTACCTACGAGCAGTACTTC. This encodes CASSYSGLAATYEQYF.

As for this clone: The junction and the germline gene differ at one end; a read error may be behind it. The chain employs TRBV18 and TRBJ2-7; 8 nucleotides line up with TRBD2. Per germline, CDR1 KGHSH and CDR2 LQKENI. The CDR3 length is 15 residues. The CDR3 coding sequence is TGTGCCTGCTCTCTTGTAACTAGCGGAGGCTACGAGCAGTACTTC. Protein sequence: CACSLVTSGGYEQYF. The whole variable domain, filled in from reference TRBV18 and TRBJ2-7, reads NAGVMQNPRHLVRRRGQEARLRCSPMKGHSHVYWYRQLPEEGLKFMVYLQKENIIDESGMPKERFSAEFPKEGPSILRIQQVVRGDSAAYFCACSLVTSGGYEQYFGPGTRLTVT.